A selection of T cell receptor beta chains follows, all from one sample in a study of blood T cells in healthy people across ages. TCRdb called the 5' RACE reads again in MiXCR, with one record for every CDR3 protein. The sample holds about 720,000 distinct CDR3 sequences; about 20% are singletons and the top ten take about 22%. The specimen was blood. These receptors came from a man in his 70s in good health. Both conserved end residues are part of each CDR3. D genes are given only for firm matches. Size values are once, few and many counts, or a class for expanded clones, and some rows have none.

J | D | V | size | CDR3 | DNA
TRBJ1-2 | - | TRBV6-5 | - | CASSQAGRNYGYTF | TGTGCCAGCAGTCAGGCCGGGAGAAACTATGGCTACACCTTC
TRBJ2-3 | TRBD2 | TRBV7-9 | few | CASSGGTSGGADTQYF | TGTGCCAGCAGCGGTGGGACTAGCGGGGGGGCAGATACGCAGTATTTT
TRBJ1-3 | TRBD1 | TRBV29-1 | many | CSGETGSTIYF | TGCAGCGGTGAGACAGGGAGCACCATATATTTT
TRBJ2-5 | TRBD1 | TRBV28 | - | CASSISTGPEETQYF | TGTGCCAGCAGTATATCGACAGGGCCCGAAGAGACCCAGTACTTC
TRBJ2-3 | - | TRBV20-1 | - | CSAKSGASDTQYF | TGCAGTGCTAAAAGTGGGGCGAGCGATACGCAGTATTTT
TRBJ1-1 | - | TRBV4-1 | few | CASSQDPLGTEAFF | TGCGCCAGCAGCCAAGATCCACTGGGCACTGAAGCTTTCTTT
TRBJ1-3 | - | TRBV6-1 | - | CASSQVRSSSGNTIYF | TGTGCCAGCAGCCAGGTTCGTTCGAGCTCTGGAAACACCATATATTTT
TRBJ1-3 | TRBD1 | TRBV5-6 | few | CASSYSDRGSGNTIYF | TGTGCCAGCAGCTACAGCGACAGGGGATCTGGAAACACCATATATTTT
TRBJ2-1 | - | TRBV27 | few | CASSLSARGGQFF | TGTGCCAGCAGTTTATCGGCCCGCGGTGGGCAGTTCTTC
TRBJ2-3 | - | TRBV29-1 | few | CSVEGPLYEPNTDTQYF | TGCAGCGTTGAAGGCCCTTTATATGAACCAAACACAGATACGCAGTATTTT
TRBJ2-7 | - | TRBV7-2 | - | CASSPPHDSYEQYF | TGTGCCAGCAGCCCCCCGCACGACTCCTACGAGCAGTACTTC
TRBJ2-3 | TRBD2 | TRBV6-6 | - | CASRHGLDRLDTQYF | TGTGCCAGCAGGCACGGACTAGATCGGCTCGATACGCAGTATTTT
TRBJ2-2 | TRBD1 | TRBV29-1 | few | CSVEETGAGELFF | TGCAGCGTTGAGGAGACAGGGGCCGGGGAGCTGTTTTTT
TRBJ2-1 | - | TRBV7-9 | - | CASSSGIGDEQFF | TGTGCCAGCAGCTCTGGGATAGGTGATGAGCAGTTCTTC
TRBJ2-2 | - | TRBV4-3 | - | CASSQALAPNTGELLF | TGCGCCAGCAGCCAAGCTCTAGCGCCTAACACCGGGGAGCTGCTTTTT
TRBJ2-3 | - | TRBV12-3/TRBV12-4 | - | CASSFGSSDTQYF | TGTGCCAGCAGTTTCGGGAGTTCCGATACGCAGTATTTT
TRBJ2-2 | TRBD1 | TRBV11-2 | - | CASSLVSGQVTGELFF | TGTGCCAGCAGCTTAGTTTCGGGACAGGTTACCGGGGAGCTGTTTTTT
TRBJ2-1 | TRBD1 | TRBV11-3 | - | CASSPGQGGQFF | TGTGCCAGCAGCCCAGGACAGGGCGGGCAGTTCTTC
TRBJ2-3 | - | TRBV27 | - | CASGDQVSDTQYF | TGTGCCAGCGGGGATCAGGTTAGCGATACGCAGTATTTT
TRBJ2-1 | - | TRBV12-3/TRBV12-4 | few | CASSPRFSYNEQFF | TGTGCCAGCAGCCCGCGATTCTCCTACAATGAGCAGTTCTTC
TRBJ1-2 | - | TRBV12-3/TRBV12-4 | few | CASTFGGSRYGYTF | TGTGCCAGCACCTTCGGGGGGTCCAGATATGGCTACACCTTC
TRBJ1-2 | TRBD1 | TRBV4-3 | few | CASSDLAGQELYGYTF | TGCGCCAGCAGCGACTTGGCGGGACAGGAGCTCTATGGCTACACCTTC
TRBJ2-1 | TRBD2 | TRBV20-1 | few | CSARVSAGGTYNEQFF | TGCAGTGCTAGAGTTTCAGCGGGGGGGACCTACAATGAGCAGTTCTTC
TRBJ2-2 | TRBD2 | TRBV28 | - | CASRGTSGSNTGELFF | TGTGCCAGTCGGGGGACTAGCGGTTCTAACACCGGGGAGCTGTTTTTT
TRBJ1-5 | TRBD1 | TRBV7-9 | - | CASSLGQGTTSNQPQHF | TGTGCCAGCAGCTTAGGACAGGGGACGACTAGCAATCAGCCCCAGCATTTT
TRBJ1-3 | - | TRBV7-9 | - | CASRRDSGNTIYF | TGTGCCAGCAGACGAGATTCTGGAAACACCATATATTTT
TRBJ2-1 | - | TRBV9 | - | CASSAPSWFGGEQFF | TGTGCCAGCAGCGCACCCTCTTGGTTCGGGGGCGAGCAGTTCTTC
TRBJ2-6 | - | TRBV19 | few | CASSISGSGANVLTF | TGTGCCAGTAGTATAAGTGGTTCTGGGGCCAACGTCCTGACTTTC
TRBJ2-3 | TRBD1 | TRBV24-1 | - | CATSDGWDRRYF | TGTGCCACCAGTGATGGCTGGGACAGACGATATTTT
TRBJ1-2 | - | TRBV20-1 | few | CSARLAGAGQYYTF | TGCAGTGCACGCCTGGCAGGGGCAGGACAATACTACACCTTC
TRBJ2-3 | - | TRBV12-3/TRBV12-4 | few | CASSSLWGMQYF | TGTGCCAGCAGTTCCCTCTGGGGTATGCAGTATTTT
TRBJ1-3 | - | TRBV7-9 | - | CASSPPASFIGNTIYF | TGTGCCAGCAGCCCGCCGGCCAGTTTTATCGGAAACACCATATATTTT
TRBJ1-3 | - | TRBV2 | - | CASTRQGSFSGNTIYF | TGTGCCAGCACGCGGCAGGGATCTTTTTCTGGAAACACCATATATTTT
TRBJ2-1 | TRBD1 | TRBV11-2 | many | CASSSGTGSYNEQFF | TGTGCCAGCAGCTCCGGGACAGGTTCCTACAATGAGCAGTTCTTC
TRBJ1-2 | - | TRBV10-3 | few | CAISVWTADGYTF | TGTGCCATCAGTGTATGGACGGCTGATGGCTACACCTTC
TRBJ1-2 | - | TRBV5-1 | many | CASSPGGDYGYTF | TGTGCCAGCAGCCCCGGCGGGGACTATGGCTACACCTTC
TRBJ2-7 | - | TRBV11-2 | few | CASSLVGGGFEQYF | TGTGCCAGCAGCTTAGTCGGAGGGGGGTTCGAGCAGTACTTC
TRBJ2-1 | - | TRBV12-3/TRBV12-4 | many | CASSPSRAGINEQFF | TGTGCCAGCAGTCCGAGTAGGGCGGGGATCAATGAGCAGTTCTTC
TRBJ1-1 | - | TRBV7-8 | - | CASSFSGSGMNNEAFF | TGTGCCAGCAGCTTTTCGGGGTCGGGAATGAACAATGAAGCTTTCTTT
TRBJ2-5 | - | TRBV12-3/TRBV12-4 | - | CASSLGGAGLETQYF | TGTGCCAGCAGTTTGGGCGGGGCGGGTTTAGAGACCCAGTACTTC
TRBJ1-4 | - | TRBV29-1 | few | CSVAYSATNEKLFF | TGCAGCGTAGCTTACAGTGCAACTAATGAAAAACTGTTTTTT
TRBJ2-5 | TRBD2 | TRBV18 | - | CASSPPGLAGETQYF | TGTGCCAGTAGCCCACCGGGACTAGCGGGTGAGACCCAGTACTTC
TRBJ1-2 | - | TRBV12-3/TRBV12-4 | - | CASSPSTGTYGYTF | TGTGCCAGCAGTCCCTCGACAGGAACCTATGGCTACACCTTC
TRBJ2-5 | - | TRBV20-1 | - | CSARDNWGYQETQYF | TGCAGTGCTAGAGATAACTGGGGATACCAAGAGACCCAGTACTTC
TRBJ2-7 | - | TRBV10-3 | - | CAISERQSSYEQYF | TGTGCCATCAGTGAGAGACAGAGCTCCTACGAGCAGTACTTC
TRBJ2-7 | TRBD2 | TRBV28 | few | CASSSVSGETYEQYF | TGTGCCAGCAGTTCCGTTAGCGGGGAGACCTACGAGCAGTACTTC
TRBJ1-3 | - | TRBV7-2 | few | CASSSSNTLSGNTIYF | TGTGCCAGCAGCTCCTCGAACACCCTCTCTGGAAACACCATATATTTT
TRBJ2-2 | TRBD1 | TRBV12-3/TRBV12-4 | - | CASSGIPGQGLGYSNGELFF | TGTGCCAGCAGCGGAATCCCGGGACAGGGCTTGGGTTATTCAAACGGGGAGCTGTTTTTT
TRBJ2-5 | TRBD1 | TRBV19 | few | CASSPSSTGTETQYF | TGTGCCAGTAGCCCTTCATCGACAGGGACAGAGACCCAGTACTTC
TRBJ2-6 | - | TRBV9 | - | CASSVRDVTLSGANVLTF | TGTGCCAGCAGCGTCCGGGACGTTACACTCTCTGGGGCCAACGTCCTGACTTTC
TRBJ1-3 | TRBD1 | TRBV29-1 | few | CSVGTGYRSGNTIYF | TGCAGCGTTGGGACAGGATATCGCTCTGGAAACACCATATATTTT
TRBJ2-1 | TRBD2 | TRBV20-1 | few | CSASSGGVNEQFF | TGCAGTGCTAGCTCCGGGGGGGTCAATGAGCAGTTCTTC
TRBJ1-5 | TRBD1 | TRBV20-1 | - | CSAGDRADQPQHF | TGCAGTGCTGGCGACAGGGCAGATCAGCCCCAGCATTTT
TRBJ1-1 | - | TRBV2 | many | CASSVGNTEAFF | TGTGCCAGCAGTGTAGGAAACACTGAAGCTTTCTTT